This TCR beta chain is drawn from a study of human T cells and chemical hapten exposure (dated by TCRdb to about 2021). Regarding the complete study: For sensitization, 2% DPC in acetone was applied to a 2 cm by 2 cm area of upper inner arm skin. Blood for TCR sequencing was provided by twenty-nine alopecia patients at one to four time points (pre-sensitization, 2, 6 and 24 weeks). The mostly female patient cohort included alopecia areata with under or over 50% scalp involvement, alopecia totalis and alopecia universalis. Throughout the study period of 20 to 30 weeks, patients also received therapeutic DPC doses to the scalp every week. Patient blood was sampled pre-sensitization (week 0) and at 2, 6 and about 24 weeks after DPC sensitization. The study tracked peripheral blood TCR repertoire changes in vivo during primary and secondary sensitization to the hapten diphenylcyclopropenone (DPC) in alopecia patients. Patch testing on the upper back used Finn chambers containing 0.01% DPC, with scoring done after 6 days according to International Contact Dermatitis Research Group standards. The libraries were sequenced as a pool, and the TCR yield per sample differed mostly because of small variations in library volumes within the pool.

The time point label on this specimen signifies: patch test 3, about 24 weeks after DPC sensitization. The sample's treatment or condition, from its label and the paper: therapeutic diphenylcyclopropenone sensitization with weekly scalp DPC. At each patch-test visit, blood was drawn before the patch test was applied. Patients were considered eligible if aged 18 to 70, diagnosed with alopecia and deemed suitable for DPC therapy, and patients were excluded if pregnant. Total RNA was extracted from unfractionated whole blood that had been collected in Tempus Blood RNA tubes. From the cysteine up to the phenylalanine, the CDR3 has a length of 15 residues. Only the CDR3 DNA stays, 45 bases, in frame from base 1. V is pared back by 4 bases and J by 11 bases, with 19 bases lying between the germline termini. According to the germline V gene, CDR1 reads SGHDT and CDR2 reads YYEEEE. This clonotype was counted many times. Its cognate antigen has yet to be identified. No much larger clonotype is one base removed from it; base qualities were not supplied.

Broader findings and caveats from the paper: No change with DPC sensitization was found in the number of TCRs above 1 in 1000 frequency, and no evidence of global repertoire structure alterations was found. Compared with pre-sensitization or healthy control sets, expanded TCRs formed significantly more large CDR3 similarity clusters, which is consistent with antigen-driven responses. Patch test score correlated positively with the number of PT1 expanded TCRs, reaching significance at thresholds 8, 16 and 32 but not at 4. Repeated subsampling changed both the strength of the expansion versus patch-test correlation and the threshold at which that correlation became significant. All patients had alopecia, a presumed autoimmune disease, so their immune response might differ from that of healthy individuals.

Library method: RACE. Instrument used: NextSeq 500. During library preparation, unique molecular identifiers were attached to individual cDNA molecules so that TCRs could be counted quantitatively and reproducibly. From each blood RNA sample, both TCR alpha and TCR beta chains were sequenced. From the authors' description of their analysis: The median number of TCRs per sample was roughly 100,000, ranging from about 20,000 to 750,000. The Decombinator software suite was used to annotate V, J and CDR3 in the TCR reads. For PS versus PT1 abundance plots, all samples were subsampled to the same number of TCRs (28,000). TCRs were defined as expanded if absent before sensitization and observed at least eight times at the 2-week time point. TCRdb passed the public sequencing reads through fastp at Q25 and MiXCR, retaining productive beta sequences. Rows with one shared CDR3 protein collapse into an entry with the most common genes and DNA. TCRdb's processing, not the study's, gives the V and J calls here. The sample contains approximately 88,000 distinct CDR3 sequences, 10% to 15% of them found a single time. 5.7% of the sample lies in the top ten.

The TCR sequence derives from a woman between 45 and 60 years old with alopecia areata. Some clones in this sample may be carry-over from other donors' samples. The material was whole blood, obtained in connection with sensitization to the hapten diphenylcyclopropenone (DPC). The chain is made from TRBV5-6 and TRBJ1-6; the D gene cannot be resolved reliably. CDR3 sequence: CASSRHTSQATPLHF. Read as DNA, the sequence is TGTGCCAGCAGCCGACATACCTCCCAGGCGACACCCCTCCACTTT.